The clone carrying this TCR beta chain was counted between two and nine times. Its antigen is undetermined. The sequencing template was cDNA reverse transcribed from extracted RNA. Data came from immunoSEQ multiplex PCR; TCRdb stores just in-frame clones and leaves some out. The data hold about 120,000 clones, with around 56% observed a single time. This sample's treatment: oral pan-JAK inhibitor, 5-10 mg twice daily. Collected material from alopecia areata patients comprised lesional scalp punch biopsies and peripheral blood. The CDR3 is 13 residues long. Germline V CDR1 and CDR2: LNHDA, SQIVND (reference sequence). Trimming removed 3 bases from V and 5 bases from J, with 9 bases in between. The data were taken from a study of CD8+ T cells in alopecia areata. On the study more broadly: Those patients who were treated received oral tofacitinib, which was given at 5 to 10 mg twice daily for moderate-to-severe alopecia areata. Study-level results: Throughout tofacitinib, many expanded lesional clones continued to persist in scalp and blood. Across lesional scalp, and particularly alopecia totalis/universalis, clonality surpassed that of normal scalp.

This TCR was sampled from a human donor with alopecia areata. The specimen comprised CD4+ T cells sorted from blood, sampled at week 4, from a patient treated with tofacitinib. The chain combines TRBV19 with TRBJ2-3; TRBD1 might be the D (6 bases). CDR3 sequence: CASSIAGEDTQYF. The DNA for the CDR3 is TGTGCCAGTAGTATCGCAGGGGAAGATACGCAGTATTTT.